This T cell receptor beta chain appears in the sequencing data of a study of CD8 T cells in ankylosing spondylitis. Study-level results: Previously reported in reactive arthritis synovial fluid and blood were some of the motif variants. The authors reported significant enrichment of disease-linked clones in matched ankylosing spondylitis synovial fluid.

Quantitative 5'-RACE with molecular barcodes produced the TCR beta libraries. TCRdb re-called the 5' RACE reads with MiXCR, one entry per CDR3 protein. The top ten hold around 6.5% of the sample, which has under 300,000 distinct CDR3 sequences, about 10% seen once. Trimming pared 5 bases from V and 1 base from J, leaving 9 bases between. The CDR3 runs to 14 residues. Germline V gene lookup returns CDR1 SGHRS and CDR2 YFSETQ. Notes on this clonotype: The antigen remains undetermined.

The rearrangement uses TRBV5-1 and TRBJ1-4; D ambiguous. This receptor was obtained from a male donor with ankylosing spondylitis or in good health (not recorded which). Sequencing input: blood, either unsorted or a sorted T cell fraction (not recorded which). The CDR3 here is CASSARQTNEKLFF. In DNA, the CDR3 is TGCGCCAGCAGTGCCCGGCAAACTAATGAAAAACTGTTTTTT. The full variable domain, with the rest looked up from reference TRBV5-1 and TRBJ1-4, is KAGVTQTPRYLIKTRGQQVTLSCSPISGHRSVSWYQQTPGQGLQFLFEYFSETQRNKGNFPGRFSGRQFSNSRSEMNVSTLELGDSALYLCASSARQTNEKLFFGSGTQLSVL.